This T cell receptor beta chain was captured by sequencing in a study of cytomegalovirus exposure and HLA in healthy donors. The PCR ran on 60 Vbeta and 13 Jbeta primers. The data were produced by immunoSEQ multiplex PCR, yet TCRdb's version contains in-frame clones alone and is incomplete. The table records 110,000 or so clones, over 75% of them present only once. V lost 1 base to trimming and J lost 5 bases, with 18 bases between them. Germline loops: CDR1 LGHNT, CDR2 FRNRAP. The CDR3 spans 17 residues. This clone has only a few counts. This chain uses TRBV12-5 with TRBJ2-1; maybe TRBD1 (6 bases). The receptor's source is a woman aged 30 to 39 in good health and CMV-seropositive. The specimen was PBMCs. CDR3 amino acids: CASGLAGQTKTDNEQFF. CDR3 nucleotides: TGTGCTAGTGGTTTGGCCGGACAGACGAAAACGGACAATGAGCAGTTCTTC.